A selection of T cell receptor beta chains follows, all from one sample in a study of blood T cells in healthy people across ages. One entry per CDR3 protein, called by TCRdb with MiXCR from the 5' RACE reads. The repertoire includes some 1.7 million distinct CDR3 sequences, over 25% of them detected once, and about 8% sits in the top ten. Sequenced material: blood. Receptors originate from a woman aged 30 to 39 in good health. The CDR3 runs from the conserved cysteine through the conserved F or W. The D gene is left open where the match is weak. For some rows the clone size is stated as once, few or many, or as a class when expanded; others skip it.

D: .
size: many
V: TRBV6-6
J: TRBJ2-7
DNA: TGTGCCAGCAAGATAGGCGGGACTCAACCCTACGAGCAGTACTTC
CDR3: CASKIGGTQPYEQYF

D: TRBD2
size: .
V: TRBV11-2
J: TRBJ2-7
DNA: TGTGCCAGCAGCTTAGGAGTGGGGCTAGCGGGAAAAAGCTCCTACGAGCAGTACTTC
CDR3: CASSLGVGLAGKSSYEQYF

D: .
size: few
V: TRBV7-9
J: TRBJ1-5
DNA: TGTGCCAGCAGCTCAGGCCACGCTAAAAGTTTACCCCAGCATTTT
CDR3: CASSSGHAKSLPQHF

D: .
size: many
V: TRBV7-9
J: TRBJ1-2
DNA: TGTGCCAGCAGTTTCCCCAGGGGCGATGGCTACACCTTC
CDR3: CASSFPRGDGYTF

D: .
size: many
V: TRBV12-3/TRBV12-4
J: TRBJ2-5
DNA: TGTGCCAGCAGTTTACAGGGACTAGAGACCCAGTACTTC
CDR3: CASSLQGLETQYF

D: .
size: .
V: TRBV6-4
J: TRBJ1-6
DNA: TGTGCCACCATCGGACGGGATTCACCCCTCCACTTT
CDR3: CATIGRDSPLHF

D: TRBD2
size: many
V: TRBV9
J: TRBJ2-7
DNA: TGTGCCAGCAGCGTAGAGCTAGCGGGACCTGAGCAGTACTTC
CDR3: CASSVELAGPEQYF

D: .
size: .
V: TRBV18
J: TRBJ2-5
DNA: TGTGCCAGCTCACCAGCGGGCTGGGAGACCCAGTACTTC
CDR3: CASSPAGWETQYF

D: TRBD1
size: once
V: TRBV7-2
J: TRBJ2-5
DNA: TGTGCCAGCAGCTTCGGGACAGCCCGTCAGGAGCAGTACTTC
CDR3: CASSFGTARQEQYF

D: .
size: many
V: TRBV28
J: TRBJ2-3
DNA: TGTGCCAGCAGCCCCCCCGGGCTACCGGATACGCAGTATTTT
CDR3: CASSPPGLPDTQYF

D: TRBD1
size: few
V: TRBV27
J: TRBJ2-1
DNA: TGTGCCAGCGGACCGAGACAGGGGTACAATGAGCAGTTCTTC
CDR3: CASGPRQGYNEQFF

D: TRBD2
size: .
V: TRBV6-2/TRBV6-3
J: TRBJ2-1
DNA: TGTGCCAGCAGTTCAAGCGGGACTCCTCACAATGAGCAGTTCTTC
CDR3: CASSSSGTPHNEQFF

D: .
size: many
V: TRBV18
J: TRBJ2-7
DNA: TGTGCCACCACAGACAGAACCTACGAGCAGTACTTC
CDR3: CATTDRTYEQYF

D: .
size: .
V: TRBV5-1
J: TRBJ2-5
DNA: TGCGCCAGCAAGGTCGTCGGGGCGGAGACCCAGTACTTC
CDR3: CASKVVGAETQYF

D: .
size: .
V: TRBV27
J: TRBJ1-2
DNA: TGTGCCAGCAGTCCCCAAACAGGGTCGGTTAACTATGGCTACACCTTC
CDR3: CASSPQTGSVNYGYTF

D: TRBD2
size: .
V: TRBV20-1
J: TRBJ2-1
DNA: TGCAGTGCTAGAGATAGGTTGCGGGAGGGCCCTCGTGAGCAGTTCTTC
CDR3: CSARDRLREGPREQFF

D: .
size: few
V: TRBV12-3/TRBV12-4
J: TRBJ1-4
DNA: TGTGCCAGCAGTTTGGCCCGGGAAACTAATGAAAAACTGTTTTTT
CDR3: CASSLARETNEKLFF

D: .
size: .
V: TRBV12-3/TRBV12-4
J: TRBJ2-7
DNA: TGTGCCAGTAAGTGGAAACGGTTACCCTACGAGCAGTACTTC
CDR3: CASKWKRLPYEQYF

D: .
size: many
V: TRBV4-1
J: TRBJ2-1
DNA: TGCGCCAGCAGGACTGGGGATGAGCAGTTCTTC
CDR3: CASRTGDEQFF

D: .
size: .
V: TRBV6-1
J: TRBJ1-1
DNA: TGTGCCGGGGCCATGCGGGGCAGTGACACTGAAGCTTTCTTT
CDR3: CAGAMRGSDTEAFF

D: .
size: few
V: TRBV11-2
J: TRBJ2-1
DNA: TGTGCCAGCAGGGCGGTTTCGCCCGCTAATGAGCAGTTCTTC
CDR3: CASRAVSPANEQFF

D: TRBD2
size: .
V: TRBV9
J: TRBJ2-3
DNA: TGTGCCAGCAGCGGTCGGACTAGCGGGAGAACAGATACGCAGTATTTT
CDR3: CASSGRTSGRTDTQYF

D: .
size: many
V: TRBV9
J: TRBJ2-3
DNA: TGTGCCAGCAGCGTAGCGGGGTTGAGCACAGATACGCAGTATTTT
CDR3: CASSVAGLSTDTQYF

D: .
size: many
V: TRBV7-2
J: TRBJ2-7
DNA: TGTGCCAGCGGGGTCGGGGGCTCCTACGAGCAGTACTTC
CDR3: CASGVGGSYEQYF

D: .
size: many
V: TRBV5-5
J: TRBJ1-2
DNA: TGTGCCAGCAGCTCCCTATATTCCAGTGAAAACTATGGCTACACCTTC
CDR3: CASSSLYSSENYGYTF

D: .
size: few
V: TRBV7-2
J: TRBJ2-3
DNA: TGTGCCAGCAGCTCCCGTGCGGATCCCGCCGTAGATACGCAGTATTTT
CDR3: CASSSRADPAVDTQYF

D: .
size: many
V: TRBV20-1
J: TRBJ2-5
DNA: TGCAGTGCTGAGGGCGAGACCCAGTACTTC
CDR3: CSAEGETQYF

D: TRBD1
size: .
V: TRBV6-5
J: TRBJ2-7
DNA: TGTGCCAGCACCTTCGGACGGACAGGGGCCTACGAGCAGTACTTC
CDR3: CASTFGRTGAYEQYF

D: TRBD2
size: .
V: TRBV24-1
J: TRBJ2-1
DNA: TGTGCCACCAGTGAAGCTAGCGGGGGGCGGAATGAGCAGTTCTTC
CDR3: CATSEASGGRNEQFF

D: .
size: few
V: TRBV7-9
J: TRBJ2-6
DNA: TGTGCCAGCAGCTTAGACAGGGAGGGGGCCAACGTCCTGACTTTC
CDR3: CASSLDREGANVLTF

D: .
size: .
V: TRBV29-1
J: TRBJ2-7
DNA: TGCAGCGTCCGGGGGAAACTCTCCTACGAGCAGTACTTC
CDR3: CSVRGKLSYEQYF

D: TRBD2
size: few
V: TRBV5-1
J: TRBJ2-7
DNA: TGCGCCAGCAGCTCAGAATCGGGACTAGTTGTCGAGCAGTACTTC
CDR3: CASSSESGLVVEQYF

D: .
size: .
V: TRBV10-3
J: TRBJ1-1
DNA: TGTGCCATCAGTGAAGCCTGGGTCCTAATTCACACTGAAGCTTTCTTT
CDR3: CAISEAWVLIHTEAFF

D: .
size: few
V: TRBV5-1
J: TRBJ2-5
DNA: TGCGCCAGCAGCCCGCCTTCGGGGACCCAGTACTTC
CDR3: CASSPPSGTQYF

D: .
size: few
V: TRBV6-6
J: TRBJ2-1
DNA: TGTGCCAGCAGGGACTCACCGGCCGGGTCCGGGGATGAGCAGTTCTTC
CDR3: CASRDSPAGSGDEQFF

D: .
size: few
V: TRBV14
J: TRBJ2-7
DNA: TGTGCCAGCAGCCAAGATTCTCCTACCTCCTACGAGCAGTACTTC
CDR3: CASSQDSPTSYEQYF

D: .
size: .
V: TRBV30
J: TRBJ2-1
DNA: TGTGCCTGGAGCAGCAATGAGCAGTTCTTC
CDR3: CAWSSNEQFF